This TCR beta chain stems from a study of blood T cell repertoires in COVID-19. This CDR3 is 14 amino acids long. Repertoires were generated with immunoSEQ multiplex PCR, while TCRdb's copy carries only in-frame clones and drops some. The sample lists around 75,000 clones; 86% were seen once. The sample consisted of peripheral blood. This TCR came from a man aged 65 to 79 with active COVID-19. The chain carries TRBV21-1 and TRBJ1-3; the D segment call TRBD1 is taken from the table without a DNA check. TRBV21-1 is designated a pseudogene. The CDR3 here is CASRGTGSGNTIYF. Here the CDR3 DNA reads TGTGCCAGCAGGGGGACAGGCTCTGGAAACACCATATATTTT.